The clone carrying this TCR beta chain was observed many times. Its antigen is undetermined. With 10-nucleotide random UMIs, 5'RACE was used to make the cDNA. One entry per CDR3 protein results from TCRdb running MiXCR on the 5' RACE reads. The sample lists fewer than 80,000 distinct CDR3 sequences, 4% to 6% occurring once. The sample is drawn from a study of neurological immune-mediated disorders. This CDR3 comprises 15 residues. CDR1 SGHRS and CDR2 YFSETQ come from the germline V gene. Trimming removed 4 bases from V and 2 bases from J; junction bases left unmatched: 8. General study points: Clinical features showed no association with the multiple sclerosis repertoire cluster, and MRI features showed none either. CDR3 amino acid sequences found in expanded clones were never shared across subjects, suggesting private repertoires in all groups.

V usage is TRBV5-1 and J usage is TRBJ1-2; TRBD1 agrees at 7 bases. Source material: PBMCs. This receptor was identified in a woman aged 45-65 years with multiple sclerosis. The CDR3 sequence is CASSQSTGENYGYTF. CDR3 in DNA: TGCGCCAGCAGCCAAAGCACAGGGGAGAACTATGGCTACACCTTC. Filled out from reference TRBV5-1 and TRBJ1-2, the complete variable domain reads KAGVTQTPRYLIKTRGQQVTLSCSPISGHRSVSWYQQTPGQGLQFLFEYFSETQRNKGNFPGRFSGRQFSNSRSEMNVSTLELGDSALYLCASSQSTGENYGYTFGSGTRLTVV.